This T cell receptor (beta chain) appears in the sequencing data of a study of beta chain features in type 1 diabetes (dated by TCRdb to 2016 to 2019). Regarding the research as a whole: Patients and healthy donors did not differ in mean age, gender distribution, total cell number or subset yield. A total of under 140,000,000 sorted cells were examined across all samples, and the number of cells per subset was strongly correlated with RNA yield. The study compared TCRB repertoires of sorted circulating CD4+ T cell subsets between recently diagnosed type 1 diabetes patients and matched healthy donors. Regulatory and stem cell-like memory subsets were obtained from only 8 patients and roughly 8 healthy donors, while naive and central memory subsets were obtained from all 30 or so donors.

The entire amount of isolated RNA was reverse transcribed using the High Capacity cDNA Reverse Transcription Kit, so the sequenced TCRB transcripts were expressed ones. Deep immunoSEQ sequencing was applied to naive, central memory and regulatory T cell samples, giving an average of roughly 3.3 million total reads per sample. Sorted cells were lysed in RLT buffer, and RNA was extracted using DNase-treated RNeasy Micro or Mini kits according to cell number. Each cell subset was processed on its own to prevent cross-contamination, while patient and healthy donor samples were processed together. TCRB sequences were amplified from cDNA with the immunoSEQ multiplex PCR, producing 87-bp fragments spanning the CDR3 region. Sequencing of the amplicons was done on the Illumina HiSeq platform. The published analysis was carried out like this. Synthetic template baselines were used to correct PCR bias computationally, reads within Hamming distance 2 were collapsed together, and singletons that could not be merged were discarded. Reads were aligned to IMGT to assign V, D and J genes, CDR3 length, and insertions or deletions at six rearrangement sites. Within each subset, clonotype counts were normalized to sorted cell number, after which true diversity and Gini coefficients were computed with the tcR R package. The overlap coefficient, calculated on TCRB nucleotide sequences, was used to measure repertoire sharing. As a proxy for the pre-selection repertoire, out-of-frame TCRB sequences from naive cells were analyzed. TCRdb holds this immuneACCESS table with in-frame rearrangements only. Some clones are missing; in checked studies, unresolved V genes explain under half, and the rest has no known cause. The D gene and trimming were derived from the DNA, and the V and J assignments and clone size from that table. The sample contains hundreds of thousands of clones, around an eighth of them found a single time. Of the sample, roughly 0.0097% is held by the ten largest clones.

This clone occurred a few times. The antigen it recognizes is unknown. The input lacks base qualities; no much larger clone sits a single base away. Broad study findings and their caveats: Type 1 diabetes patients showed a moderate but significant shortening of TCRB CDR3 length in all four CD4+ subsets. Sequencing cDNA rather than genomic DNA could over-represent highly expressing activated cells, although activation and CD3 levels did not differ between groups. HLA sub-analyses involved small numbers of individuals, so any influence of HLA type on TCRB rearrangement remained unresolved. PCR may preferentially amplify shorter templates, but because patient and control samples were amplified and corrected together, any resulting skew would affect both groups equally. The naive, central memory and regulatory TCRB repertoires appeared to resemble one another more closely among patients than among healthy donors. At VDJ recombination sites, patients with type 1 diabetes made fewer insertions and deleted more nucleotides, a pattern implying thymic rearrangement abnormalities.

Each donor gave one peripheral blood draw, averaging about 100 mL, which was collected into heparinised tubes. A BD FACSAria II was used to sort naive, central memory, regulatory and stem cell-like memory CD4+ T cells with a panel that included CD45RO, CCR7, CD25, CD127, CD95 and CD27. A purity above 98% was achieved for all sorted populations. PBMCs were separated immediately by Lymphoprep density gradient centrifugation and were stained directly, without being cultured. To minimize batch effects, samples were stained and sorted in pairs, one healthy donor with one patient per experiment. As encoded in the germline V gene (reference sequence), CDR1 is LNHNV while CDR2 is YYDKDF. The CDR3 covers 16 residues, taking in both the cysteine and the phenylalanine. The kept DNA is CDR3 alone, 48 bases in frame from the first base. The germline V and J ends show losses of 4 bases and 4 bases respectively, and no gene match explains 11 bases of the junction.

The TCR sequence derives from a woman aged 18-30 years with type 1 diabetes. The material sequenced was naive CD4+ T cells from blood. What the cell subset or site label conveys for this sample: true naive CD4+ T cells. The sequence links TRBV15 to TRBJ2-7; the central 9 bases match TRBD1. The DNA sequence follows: TGTGCCACCAGCACCAGGGACAGGGTGGTATCGTACGAGCAGTACTTC. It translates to CATSTRDRVVSYEQYF.